Listed below are T cell receptor beta chains from one sample, sequenced in a study of blood T cell repertoires in COVID-19. Generated by immunoSEQ multiplex PCR, the TCRdb table keeps only in-frame clones and is missing some. The table includes 130,000 to 150,000 clones, 85% to 90% detected once. Sequenced material: peripheral blood. These receptors were taken from a human donor in a cohort sampled during active COVID-19. The CDR3 runs from the conserved cysteine through the conserved F or W. D genes are given only for firm matches. A row's size may be missing; if present it is once, few, many or a size class.

abundance,v_gene,d_gene,j_gene,CDR3aa,CDR3nt
.,TRBV3-1/TRBV3-2,TRBD1,TRBJ2-6,CASSPRRPGTGGLSSGANVLTF,TGTGCCAGCAGCCCCCGCCGCCCGGGGACAGGGGGATTATCCTCTGGGGCCAACGTCCTGACTTTC
.,TRBV11-3,TRBD1,TRBJ2-3,CASSDGTVNTDTQYF,TGTGCCAGCAGCGACGGGACAGTTAACACAGATACGCAGTATTTT
.,TRBV9,.,TRBJ1-5,CASSATGFGDQPQHF,TGTGCCAGCAGCGCAACAGGGTTTGGCGATCAGCCCCAGCATTTT
.,TRBV2,TRBD1,TRBJ1-6,CASSPDRGLNSPLHF,TGTGCCAGCAGTCCTGACAGGGGGCTTAATTCACCCCTCCACTTT
.,TRBV7-3,TRBD2,TRBJ2-3,CASSFGLAGGGRTQYF,TGTGCCAGCAGCTTCGGACTAGCGGGAGGAGGGCGAACGCAGTATTTT
.,TRBV30,TRBD2,TRBJ2-6,CAWSVLTSAGANVLTF,TGTGCCTGGAGTGTCCTTACTAGCGCCGGGGCCAACGTCCTGACTTTC
.,TRBV19,TRBD2,TRBJ2-1,CASSAPTTSGGHNEQFF,TGTGCCAGTAGTGCCCCCACGACTAGCGGGGGACACAATGAGCAGTTCTTC
.,TRBV2,TRBD1,TRBJ2-7,CASSSGTGAYEQYF,TGTGCCAGCAGTTCCGGGACAGGGGCCTACGAGCAGTACTTC
.,TRBV15,.,TRBJ1-6,CATSRGGNGVTNSPLHF,TGTGCCACCAGCAGAGGTGGGAACGGGGTTACTAATTCACCCCTCCACTTT
.,TRBV4-3,TRBD1,TRBJ2-7,CASSQDTPGTAELYEQYF,TGCGCCAGCAGCCAAGATACCCCAGGGACAGCAGAATTGTACGAGCAGTACTTC
.,TRBV7-7,.,TRBJ2-3,CASSARPGGTDTQYF,TGTGCTAGCAGCGCCCGTCCCGGGGGTACAGATACGCAGTATTTT
.,TRBV25-1,.,TRBJ1-6,CASRESGTGEKALHF,TGTGCCAGCAGGGAATCCGGGACGGGGGAGAAGGCCCTCCACTTT
.,TRBV13,.,TRBJ1-6,CASSLDGSSYNSPLHF,TGTGCCAGCAGCTTAGACGGTAGCTCCTATAATTCACCCCTCCACTTT
.,TRBV21-1,.,TRBJ2-7,CASSPQGQEEQYF,TGTGCCAGCAGCCCACAGGGTCAAGAGGAGCAGTACTTC
.,TRBV15,TRBD1,TRBJ1-2,CATSRDAGTAIYGYTF,TGTGCCACCAGCAGAGACGCCGGGACAGCCATCTATGGCTACACCTTC
.,TRBV6-4,TRBD1,TRBJ1-1,CASSDPTGMAFF,TGTGCCAGCAGTGACCCGACAGGGATGGCTTTCTTT
.,TRBV3-1/TRBV3-2,TRBD2,TRBJ2-7,CASSLAGAAEQYF,TGTGCCAGCAGCTTAGCGGGAGCGGCCGAGCAGTACTTC
.,TRBV6-2/TRBV6-3,.,TRBJ2-5,CASSYYPRETQYF,TGTGCCAGCAGTTACTACCCCAGGGAGACCCAGTACTTC
.,TRBV27,TRBD1,TRBJ2-3,CASSRRRGTGTDTQYF,TGTGCCAGCAGTAGACGCCGAGGGACAGGCACAGATACGCAGTATTTT
.,TRBV18,.,TRBJ2-7,CASSLTPGEQYF,TGTGCCAGCTCACTCACGCCCGGCGAGCAGTACTTC
.,TRBV11-2,TRBD2,TRBJ2-3,CASSLMLAGEPDTQYF,TGTGCCAGCAGCTTAATGCTAGCGGGGGAACCAGATACGCAGTATTTT
.,TRBV4-1,TRBD1,TRBJ1-5,CASSRWTGGDQPYSNQPQHF,TGCGCCAGCAGCCGTTGGACAGGGGGCGACCAACCTTATAGCAATCAGCCCCAGCATTTT
once,TRBV21-1,.,TRBJ1-5,CASSKRREAQPQHF,TGTGCCAGCAGCAAGAGACGGGAGGCTCAGCCCCAGCATTTT
.,TRBV4-3,TRBD1,TRBJ2-7,CASSQGQGAPYEQYF,TGCGCCAGCAGCCAAGGACAGGGGGCGCCCTACGAGCAGTACTTC
.,TRBV7-9,.,TRBJ1-6,CASSADGGNSPLHF,TGTGCCAGCAGCGCCGACGGGGGTAATTCACCCCTCCACTTT
.,TRBV19,.,TRBJ2-5,CASSIPTGLGTQYF,TGTGCCAGTAGTATACCGACAGGCCTTGGGACCCAGTACTTC
.,TRBV5-6,.,TRBJ2-1,CASSPNLGAAYNEQFF,TGTGCCAGCAGCCCGAATTTGGGGGCTGCCTACAATGAGCAGTTCTTC
.,TRBV18,.,TRBJ1-6,CASSPVGSPLHF,TGTGCCAGCTCACCCGTCGGGTCACCCCTCCACTTT
once,TRBV29-1,.,TRBJ1-3,CSVGFTGGNTIYF,TGCAGCGTTGGGTTCACAGGAGGAAACACCATATATTTT
.,TRBV7-3,.,TRBJ2-3,CASSPQLGQTDTQYF,TGTGCCAGCAGCCCACAACTAGGGCAGACAGATACGCAGTATTTT
few,TRBV2,TRBD1,TRBJ2-5,CASSSDRGLQETQYF,TGTGCCAGCAGTTCGGACAGGGGGCTCCAAGAGACCCAGTACTTC
.,TRBV27,TRBD1,TRBJ1-6,CASTLATTGGKPGIDSPLHF,TGTGCCAGCACTTTAGCTACGACAGGGGGCAAGCCGGGCATCGATTCACCCCTCCACTTT
.,TRBV6-5,.,TRBJ2-3,CASSYSFNRDTDTQYF,TGTGCCAGCAGTTACTCGTTTAACAGAGACACAGATACGCAGTATTTT
.,TRBV19,.,TRBJ2-1,CASSRLVEGEQFF,TGTGCCAGTAGTAGGCTAGTTGAAGGTGAGCAGTTCTTC
.,TRBV9,.,TRBJ1-4,CASSATGGNEKLFF,TGTGCCAGCAGTGCAACCGGGGGTAATGAAAAACTGTTTTTT
.,TRBV4-2,TRBD1,TRBJ2-1,CASRPQGTGAGNEQFF,TGTGCCAGCAGACCTCAGGGGACAGGGGCAGGCAATGAGCAGTTCTTC
.,TRBV7-2,TRBD2,TRBJ2-7,CASSLGGTSGEAYEQYF,TGTGCCAGCAGCTTAGGTGGGACTAGCGGGGAGGCCTACGAGCAGTACTTC
.,TRBV6-2/TRBV6-3,TRBD2,TRBJ2-3,CASSYSGGRAHSTDTQYF,TGTGCCAGCAGTTACTCTGGCGGGAGGGCCCACAGCACAGATACGCAGTATTTT
.,TRBV10-3,.,TRBJ2-1,CAIQESSYNEQFF,TGTGCCATACAGGAATCCTCCTACAATGAGCAGTTCTTC
.,TRBV18,.,TRBJ2-1,CASSPDLISLYNEQFF,TGTGCCAGCTCACCCGATCTAATAAGTCTCTACAATGAGCAGTTCTTC
.,TRBV28,.,TRBJ2-4,CASSPPGLLKNIQYF,TGTGCCAGCAGTCCGCCCGGACTACTCAAAAACATTCAGTACTTC
.,TRBV6-5,TRBD1,TRBJ2-1,CASGFTGTGSNEQFF,TGTGCCAGCGGATTCACCGGGACAGGGTCCAATGAGCAGTTCTTC
.,TRBV27,.,TRBJ2-2,CASSDRQGTGELFF,TGTGCCAGCAGCGACCGGCAGGGCACCGGGGAGCTGTTTTTT
.,TRBV12-3/TRBV12-4,.,TRBJ1-2,CASSPDSYYGYTF,TGTGCCAGCAGCCCGGACAGCTACTATGGCTACACCTTC
.,TRBV2,.,TRBJ1-1,CASSGSGRGWTEAFF,TGTGCCAGCAGTGGCTCGGGCAGGGGATGGACTGAAGCTTTCTTT
.,TRBV11-3,.,TRBJ2-1,CASSAARGNEQFF,TGTGCCAGCAGCGCCGCCCGGGGCAATGAGCAGTTCTTC
.,TRBV5-1,TRBD1,TRBJ1-4,CASSSRGPGNEKLFF,TGCGCCAGCAGCTCCAGGGGGCCGGGGAATGAAAAACTGTTTTTT
.,TRBV10-3,TRBD1,TRBJ2-7,CAISETDRVAIEQYF,TGTGCCATCAGTGAGACCGACAGGGTAGCCATCGAGCAGTACTTC
.,TRBV27,.,TRBJ2-3,CASSFMGADTQYF,TGTGCCAGCAGTTTTATGGGCGCAGATACGCAGTATTTT
.,TRBV7-2,.,TRBJ1-1,CAVRGYLPVTALRHTEAFF,TGTGCCGTCCGGGGTTATCTCCCCGTTACGGCGCTACGACACACTGAAGCTTTCTTT
.,TRBV21-1,.,TRBJ1-6,CAGPSGQGVGSYNSPLHF,TGTGCAGGGCCTTCGGGACAGGGGGTTGGGTCCTATAATTCACCCCTCCACTTT
.,TRBV7-2,TRBD2,TRBJ2-7,CASSLAAGGLYEQYF,TGTGCCAGCAGCTTAGCAGCGGGAGGCCTCTACGAGCAGTACTTC
.,TRBV5-1,TRBD2,TRBJ2-2,CASSPGGTRFGELFF,TGCGCCAGCAGCCCCGGTGGGACTAGGTTCGGGGAGCTGTTTTTT
.,TRBV7-3,.,TRBJ2-5,CASSLGGGSETQYF,TGTGCCAGCAGCTTAGGTGGGGGCTCTGAGACCCAGTACTTC